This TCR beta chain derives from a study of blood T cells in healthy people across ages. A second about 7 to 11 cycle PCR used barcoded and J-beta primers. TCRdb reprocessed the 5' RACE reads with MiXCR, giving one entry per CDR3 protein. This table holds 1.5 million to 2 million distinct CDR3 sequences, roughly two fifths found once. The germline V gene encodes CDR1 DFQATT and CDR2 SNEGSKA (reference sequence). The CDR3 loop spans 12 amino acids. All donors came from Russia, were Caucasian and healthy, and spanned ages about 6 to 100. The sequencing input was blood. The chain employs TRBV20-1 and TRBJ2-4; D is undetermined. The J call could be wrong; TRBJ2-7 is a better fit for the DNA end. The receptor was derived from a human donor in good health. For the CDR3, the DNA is TGCAGTGCTAGAGCTCAACCGGACGAGCAGTACTTC. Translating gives CSARAQPDEQYF.